Listed here are 15 T cell receptor beta chains from one sample, sequenced in a study of blood T cell repertoires in COVID-19. Sequenced by immunoSEQ multiplex PCR; TCRdb stores in-frame clones only, minus some. The top ten clones hold 8% to 9% of a sample with 100,000 to 120,000 clones, around nine tenths of them seen once. The specimen was peripheral blood. Source of these receptors: a woman aged 70-85 years who had recovered from COVID-19.

This clone appeared a single time. The chain employs TRBV6-5 and TRBJ2-7, with D perhaps matching TRBD2 (7 bases). V was pared by 7 bases and J by 1 base, with 14 bases between. The CDR3 has 14 residues. Looked up from germline, CDR1 is MNHEY and CDR2 is SVGAGI. In DNA form, the CDR3 reads TGTGCCAGCAAGCCGGGGGGCGTGTCCTACGAGCAGTACTTC. Translation gives CASKPGGVSYEQYF.

The V call is TRBV6-2 or TRBV6-3, the J call TRBJ2-5, with a weak D call TRBD2 (5 bases). The CDR3 contains 15 residues. The V and J ends lost 5 bases and 2 bases respectively, with 15 bases between them. Germline CDR1 reads MNHEY; CDR2 reads SVGEGT. As DNA, the CDR3 is TGTGCCAGCAGTCGGACTTATGGCCGGCAAGAGACCCAGTACTTC. Its translation: CASSRTYGRQETQYF.

The chain is built from TRBV4-3 and TRBJ1-6; D is undetermined. The germline V gene encodes CDR1 LGHNA and CDR2 YSLEER. Trimming pared 1 base from V and 5 bases from J, leaving 6 bases between. The CDR3 runs to 14 residues. DNA of the CDR3: TGCGCCAGCAGCCAAGGGCATAATAATTCACCCCTCCACTTT. The encoded protein is CASSQGHNNSPLHF.

The count of this clone is one. This chain joins TRBV5-6 and TRBJ1-6; D is unclear. The CDR3 is made up of 18 amino acids. The V gene lost 0 bases and the J gene lost 6 bases, with 19 bases spanning the gap. Germline V lookup: CDR1 SGHDT, CDR2 YYEEEE. CDR3 amino acids: CASSLVTGTGGFNSPLHF. CDR3 in DNA: TGTGCCAGCAGCTTGGTCACGGGAACCGGAGGGTTTAATTCACCCCTCCACTTT.

This clone was observed a single time. V is TRBV5-1 and J is TRBJ2-1, with TRBD2 matching over 8 bases. The CDR3 contains 16 residues. CDR1 SGHRS and CDR2 YFSETQ come from the germline V gene. J gave up 3 bases and V 0 bases, and 5 bases lay outside the gene matches. CDR3 sequence: CASSLASGGRYNEQFF. CDR3 coding DNA: TGCGCCAGCAGCTTGGCCAGCGGGGGCCGCTACAATGAGCAGTTCTTC.

This sequence joins TRBV11-3 and TRBJ2-2, with 9 bases aligning to TRBD1. CDR1 is SGHNT, CDR2 YENEEA, per germline. This CDR3 has 14 residues. Trimming took 6 bases from V and 8 from J; bases not matched to a gene: 7. The CDR3 region has the DNA TGTGCCAGCAGGAGGGACAGGGCAAGGGGGGAGCTGTTTTTT. This sequence encodes CASRRDRARGELFF.

The V call is TRBV6-4, the J call TRBJ2-1; D uncertain. The V end was cut by 1 base, the J end by 0 bases, with 10 bases between. The CDR3 length is 16 residues. Germline CDR1 reads MRHNA; CDR2 reads SNTAGT. CDR3 in DNA: TGTGCCAGCAGTGACTTTTCAAAGAGCTCCTACAATGAGCAGTTCTTC. Its protein product is CASSDFSKSSYNEQFF.

The rearrangement uses TRBV12-3 or TRBV12-4 and TRBJ2-7; TRBD1 matches at 7 bases. The CDR3 consists of 13 residues. The trim removed 7 bases at V and 6 bases at J, leaving 9 bases unmatched. The CDR3 DNA reads as TGTGCCAGCAAATCGGGACAGCAACTCGAGCAGTACTTC. Protein product: CASKSGQQLEQYF.

V and J are TRBV6-5 and TRBJ2-7, with D perhaps matching TRBD1 (5 bases). CDR1 is MNHEY, CDR2 SVGAGI, per germline. Trimming shortened V by 6 bases and J by 5 bases, and 17 bases separated the two germline ends. CDR3 length equals 14 residues. CDR3 coding DNA: TGTGCCAGCAGGCCAGGGTTAGAAGTAAACGAGCAGTACTTC. It yields the protein CASRPGLEVNEQYF.

The rearrangement uses TRBV30 and TRBJ2-4; TRBD2 is a possible D gene (7 bases). V gave up 0 bases and J gave up 8 bases, with 11 bases separating them. CDR1 and CDR2 from the germline V gene are GTSNPN and SVGIG (reference sequence). The CDR3 has 13 amino acids. The CDR3 DNA is TGTGCCTGGAGTGTACGGGGGGCGGACATTCAGTACTTC. It yields the protein CAWSVRGADIQYF.

The chain has TRBV28 and TRBJ2-5; 8 bases fit TRBD1. The CDR3 covers 12 residues. The germline gives CDR1 MDHEN, CDR2 SYDVKM. The ends lost 10 bases at V and 5 bases at J; junction bases unmatched: 6. CDR3 sequence: CATRQGRETQYF. In nucleotides, the CDR3 is TGTGCCACCCGACAGGGGAGGGAGACCCAGTACTTC.

This chain connects TRBV18 to TRBJ1-5, with 8 bases aligning to TRBD1. V lost 6 bases and J lost 2; bases outside the gene matches: 18. From germline, CDR1 is KGHSH and CDR2 LQKENI. This CDR3 spans 19 amino acids. The CDR3 region has the DNA TGTGCCAGCTCCCCCCTTCGGGACAGGCGAGATGAAGGCAATCAGCCCCAGCATTTT. As protein: CASSPLRDRRDEGNQPQHF. Together with reference TRBV18 and TRBJ1-5, the CDR3 gives the full variable domain: NAGVMQNPRHLVRRRGQEARLRCSPMKGHSHVYWYRQLPEEGLKFMVYLQKENIIDESGMPKERFSAEFPKEGPSILRIQQVVRGDSAAYFCASSPLRDRRDEGNQPQHFGDGTRLSIL.

The V gene is TRBV10-3, the J gene TRBJ2-5; D might be TRBD2 (6 bases). This CDR3 is 13 amino acids long. CDR1 and CDR2 from the germline V gene are ENHRY and SYGVKD. With 0 bases removed from V and 9 bases from J, the gap between germline ends came to 11 bases. CDR3 nucleotides: TGTGCCATCAGTGAGTCCGGAACTAGCTCCCAGTACTTC. It specifies CAISESGTSSQYF.

This clone was seen only once. This sequence joins TRBV7-2 and TRBJ2-7; no clear D. The CDR3 has 13 amino acids. Germline V CDR1 and CDR2: SGHTA, FQGNSA. Trimming cost V 3 bases and J 3 bases, with 9 bases left between them. CDR3 loop: CASSLGPGYEQYF. The CDR3, as DNA: TGTGCCAGCAGCTTGGGCCCTGGCTACGAGCAGTACTTC.

This rearrangement joins TRBV12-3 or TRBV12-4 to TRBJ2-1, with TRBD2 matching 7 bases. This CDR3 spans 11 amino acids. V shed 3 bases, J shed 15 bases, and the junction held 5 bases outside the gene matches. The chain's CDR3 is CASSFRGGGFF. The CDR3 DNA sequence: TGTGCCAGCAGTTTTCGAGGCGGGGGGTTCTTC.